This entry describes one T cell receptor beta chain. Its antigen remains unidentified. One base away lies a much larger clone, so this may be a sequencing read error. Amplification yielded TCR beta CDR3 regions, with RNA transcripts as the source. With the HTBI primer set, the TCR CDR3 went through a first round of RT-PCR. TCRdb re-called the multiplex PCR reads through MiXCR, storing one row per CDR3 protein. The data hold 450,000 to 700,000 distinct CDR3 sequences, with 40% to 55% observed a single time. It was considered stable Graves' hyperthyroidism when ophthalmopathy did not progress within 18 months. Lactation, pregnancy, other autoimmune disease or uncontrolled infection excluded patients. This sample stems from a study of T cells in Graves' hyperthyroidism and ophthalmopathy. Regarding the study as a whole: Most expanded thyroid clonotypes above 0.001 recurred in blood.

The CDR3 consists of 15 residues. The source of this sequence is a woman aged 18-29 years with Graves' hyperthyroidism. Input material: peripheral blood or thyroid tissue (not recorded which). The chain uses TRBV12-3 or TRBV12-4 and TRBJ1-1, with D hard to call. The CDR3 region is CASSLAAGLNTEASF. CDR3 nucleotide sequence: TGTGCCAGCAGTTTAGCGGCCGGGCTTAACACTGAAGCTTCCTTT.